This T cell receptor beta chain emerged from a study of T cell changes during pregnancy in multiple sclerosis. The junction had 4 bases not matched to a gene; V was cut back by 2 bases and J by 2 bases. Germline CDR1 and CDR2: SGDLS and YYNGEE. This CDR3 comprises 14 residues. Only in-frame clones appear in the TCRdb table, and some are missing; sequencing was by immunoSEQ multiplex PCR. The sample has around 39,000 clones; approximately 90% are singletons. This TCR was sampled from a female donor with multiple sclerosis, enrolled in a pregnancy study. V is TRBV9 and J is TRBJ2-7; 7 bases align to TRBD1. Sequencing used CD8+ T cells from peripheral blood mononuclear cells, obtained in the first trimester of pregnancy. CDR3 sequence: CASSVGDRPYEQYF. CDR3 in DNA: TGTGCCAGCAGCGTGGGGGACAGACCCTACGAGCAGTACTTC. The complete variable domain, with remaining parts taken from reference TRBV9 and TRBJ2-7, reads DSGVTQTPKHLITATGQRVTLRCSPRSGDLSVYWYQQSLDQGLQFLIQYYNGEERAKGNILERFSAQQFPDLHSELNLSSLELGDSALYFCASSVGDRPYEQYFGPGTRLTVT.